This TCR beta chain was sequenced in a study of T cell responses to AZD1222 COVID-19 vaccine. Only in-frame clones appear in the TCRdb table, and some are missing; sequencing was by immunoSEQ multiplex PCR. The sample lists over 95,000 clones; about 83% were seen once. The germline gives CDR1 SGHTS, CDR2 YDEGEE. CDR3 length: 15 residues. Trimming stripped 2 bases from V and 4 bases from J, with 15 bases between. The TCR was taken from an adult in good health. V usage is TRBV5-8 and J usage is TRBJ1-2; D call uncertain. The source material was peripheral blood, sampled on day 0 of AZD1222 vaccination. CDR3 sequence: CASSFPRREFYGYTF. The CDR3 nucleotides read TGTGCCAGCAGCTTCCCGCGGAGGGAATTCTATGGCTACACCTTC.